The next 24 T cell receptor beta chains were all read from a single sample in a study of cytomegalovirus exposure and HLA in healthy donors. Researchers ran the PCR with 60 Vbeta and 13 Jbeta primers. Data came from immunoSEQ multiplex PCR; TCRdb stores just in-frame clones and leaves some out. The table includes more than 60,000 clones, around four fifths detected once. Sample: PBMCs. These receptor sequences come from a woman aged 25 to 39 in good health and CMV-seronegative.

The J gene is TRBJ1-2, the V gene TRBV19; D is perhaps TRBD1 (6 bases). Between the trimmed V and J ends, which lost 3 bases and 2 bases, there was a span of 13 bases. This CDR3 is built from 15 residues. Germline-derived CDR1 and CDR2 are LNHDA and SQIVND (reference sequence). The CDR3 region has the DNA TGTGCCAGTAGTATCTCATCAGGGACAAACTATGGCTACACCTTC. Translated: CASSISSGTNYGYTF.

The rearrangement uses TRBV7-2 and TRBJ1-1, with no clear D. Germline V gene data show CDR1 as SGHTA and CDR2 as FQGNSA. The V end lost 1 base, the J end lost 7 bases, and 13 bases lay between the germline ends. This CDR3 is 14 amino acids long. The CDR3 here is CASSLGPGGYEAFF. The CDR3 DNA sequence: TGTGCCAGCAGCTTAGGGCCAGGTGGTTATGAAGCTTTCTTT.

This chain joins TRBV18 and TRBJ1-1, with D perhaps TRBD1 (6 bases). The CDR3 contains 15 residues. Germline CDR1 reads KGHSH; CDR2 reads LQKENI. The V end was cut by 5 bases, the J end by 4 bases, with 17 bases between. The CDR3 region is CASSTSGEGGTEAFF. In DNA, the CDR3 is TGTGCCAGCTCAACTTCTGGCGAAGGGGGCACTGAAGCTTTCTTT. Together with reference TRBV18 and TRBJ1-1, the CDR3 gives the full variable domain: NAGVMQNPRHLVRRRGQEARLRCSPMKGHSHVYWYRQLPEEGLKFMVYLQKENIIDESGMPKERFSAEFPKEGPSILRIQQVVRGDSAAYFCASSTSGEGGTEAFFGQGTRLTVV.

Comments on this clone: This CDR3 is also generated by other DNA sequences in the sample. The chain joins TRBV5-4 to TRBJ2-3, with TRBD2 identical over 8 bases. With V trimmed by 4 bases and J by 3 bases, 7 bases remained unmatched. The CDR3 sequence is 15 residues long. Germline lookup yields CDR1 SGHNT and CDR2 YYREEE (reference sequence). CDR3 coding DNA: TGTGCCAGCAGCGCTGGGCGGGGGGCGACAGATACGCAGTATTTT. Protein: CASSAGRGATDTQYF.

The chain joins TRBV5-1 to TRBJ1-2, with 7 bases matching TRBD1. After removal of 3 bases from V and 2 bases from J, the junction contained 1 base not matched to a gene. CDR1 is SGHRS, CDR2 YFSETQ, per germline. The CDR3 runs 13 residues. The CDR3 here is CASSSRGNYGYTF. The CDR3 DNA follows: TGCGCCAGCAGCTCCAGGGGGAACTATGGCTACACCTTC. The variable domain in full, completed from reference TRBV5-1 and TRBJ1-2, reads KAGVTQTPRYLIKTRGQQVTLSCSPISGHRSVSWYQQTPGQGLQFLFEYFSETQRNKGNFPGRFSGRQFSNSRSEMNVSTLELGDSALYLCASSSRGNYGYTFGSGTRLTVV.

The CDR3 reads CASSSLDSSGEQFF. In DNA, the CDR3 is TGTGCCAGCAGCTCCCTGGACAGTTCGGGTGAGCAGTTCTTC. V gene TRBV7-6 combines with J gene TRBJ2-1, with a tentative D call TRBD1 (6 bases). Trimming pared 4 bases from V and 9 bases from J, leaving 16 bases between. The germline V gene has CDR1 SGHVS and CDR2 FNYEAQ. The CDR3 extends over 14 amino acids.

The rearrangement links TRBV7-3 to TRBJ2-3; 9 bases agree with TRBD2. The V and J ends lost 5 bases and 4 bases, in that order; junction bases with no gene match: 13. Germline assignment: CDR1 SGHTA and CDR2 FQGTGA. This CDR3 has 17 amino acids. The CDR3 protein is CASSVGGAGGWADTQYF. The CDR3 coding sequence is TGTGCCAGCAGCGTCGGGGGAGCGGGAGGTTGGGCAGATACGCAGTATTTT.

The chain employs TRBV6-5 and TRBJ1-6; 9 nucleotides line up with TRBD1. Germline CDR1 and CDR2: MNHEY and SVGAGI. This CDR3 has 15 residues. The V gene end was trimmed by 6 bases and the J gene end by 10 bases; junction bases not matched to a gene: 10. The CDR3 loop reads CASSLGQGYRSPLHF. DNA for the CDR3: TGTGCCAGCAGCCTCGGACAGGGGTATCGATCACCCCTCCACTTT.

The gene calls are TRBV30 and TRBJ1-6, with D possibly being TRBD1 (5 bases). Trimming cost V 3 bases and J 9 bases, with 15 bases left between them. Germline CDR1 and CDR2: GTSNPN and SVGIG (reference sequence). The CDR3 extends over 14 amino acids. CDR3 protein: CAWRRDSIGSPLHF. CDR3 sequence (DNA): TGTGCCTGGAGGAGGGACTCAATAGGTTCACCCCTCCACTTT.

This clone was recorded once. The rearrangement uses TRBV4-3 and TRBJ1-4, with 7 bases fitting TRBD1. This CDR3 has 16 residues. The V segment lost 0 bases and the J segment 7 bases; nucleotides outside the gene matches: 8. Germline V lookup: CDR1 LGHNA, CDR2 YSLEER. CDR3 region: CASSQDRGGGGEKLFF. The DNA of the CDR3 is TGCGCCAGCAGCCAAGATCGAGGGGGCGGAGGTGAAAAACTGTTTTTT.

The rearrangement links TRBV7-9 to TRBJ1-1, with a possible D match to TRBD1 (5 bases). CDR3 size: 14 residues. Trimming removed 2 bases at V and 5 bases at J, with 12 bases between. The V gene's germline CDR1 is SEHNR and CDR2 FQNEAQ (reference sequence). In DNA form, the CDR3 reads TGTGCCAGCAGCTTATACACCCCAGGGACTGAAGCTTTCTTT. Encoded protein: CASSLYTPGTEAFF.

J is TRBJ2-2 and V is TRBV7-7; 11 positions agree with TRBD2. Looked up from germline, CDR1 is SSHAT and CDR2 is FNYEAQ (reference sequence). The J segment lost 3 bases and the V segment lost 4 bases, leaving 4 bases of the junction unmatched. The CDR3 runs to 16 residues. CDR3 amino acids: CASSYSGGAHTGELFF. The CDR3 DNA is TGTGCCAGCAGCTATAGCGGGGGGGCCCACACCGGGGAGCTGTTTTTT.

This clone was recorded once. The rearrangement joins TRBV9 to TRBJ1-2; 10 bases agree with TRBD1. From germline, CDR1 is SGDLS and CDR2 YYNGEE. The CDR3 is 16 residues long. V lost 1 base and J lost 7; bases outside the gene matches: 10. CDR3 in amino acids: CASSVTTTGGASGYTF. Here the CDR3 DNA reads TGTGCCAGCAGCGTAACAACGACAGGGGGCGCAAGTGGCTACACCTTC. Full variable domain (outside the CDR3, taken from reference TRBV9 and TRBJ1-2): DSGVTQTPKHLITATGQRVTLRCSPRSGDLSVYWYQQSLDQGLQFLIQYYNGEERAKGNILERFSAQQFPDLHSELNLSSLELGDSALYFCASSVTTTGGASGYTFGSGTRLTVV.

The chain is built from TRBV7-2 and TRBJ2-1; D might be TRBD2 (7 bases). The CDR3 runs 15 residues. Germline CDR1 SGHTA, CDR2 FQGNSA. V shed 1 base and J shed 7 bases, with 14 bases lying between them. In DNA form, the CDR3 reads TGTGCCAGCAGCTTAGGGGGGGCCGGGGGGAATGAGCAGTTCTTC. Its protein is CASSLGGAGGNEQFF.

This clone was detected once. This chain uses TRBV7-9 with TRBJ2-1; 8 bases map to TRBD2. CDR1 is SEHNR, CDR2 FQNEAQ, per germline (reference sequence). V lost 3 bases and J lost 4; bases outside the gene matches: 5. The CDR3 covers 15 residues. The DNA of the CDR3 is TGTGCCAGCAGCTTGCGGGGGGATTTATACAATGAGCAGTTCTTC. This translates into CASSLRGDLYNEQFF.

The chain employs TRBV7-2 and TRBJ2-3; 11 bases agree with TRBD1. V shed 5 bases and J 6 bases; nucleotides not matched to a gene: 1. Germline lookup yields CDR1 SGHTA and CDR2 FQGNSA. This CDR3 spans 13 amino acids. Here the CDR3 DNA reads TGTGCCAGCAGCCGGGACAGGGGGGATACGCAGTATTTT. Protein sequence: CASSRDRGDTQYF.

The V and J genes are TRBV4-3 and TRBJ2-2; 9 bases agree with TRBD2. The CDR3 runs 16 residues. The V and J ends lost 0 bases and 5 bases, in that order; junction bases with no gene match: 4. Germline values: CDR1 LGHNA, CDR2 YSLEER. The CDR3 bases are TGCGCCAGCAGCCAAGAAGAGACTAGCGGAACCGGGGAGCTGTTTTTT. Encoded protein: CASSQEETSGTGELFF.

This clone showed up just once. This chain's CDR3 is CASSEGTNTDTQYF. In DNA, the CDR3 is TGCGCCAGCAGTGAGGGCACTAACACAGATACGCAGTATTTT. The chain employs TRBV10-1 and TRBJ2-3; D is undetermined. Trimming shortened V by 2 bases and J by 2 bases, and 8 bases separated the two germline ends. This CDR3 comprises 14 residues. Germline CDR1 reads WNHNN; CDR2 reads SYGVQD (reference sequence).

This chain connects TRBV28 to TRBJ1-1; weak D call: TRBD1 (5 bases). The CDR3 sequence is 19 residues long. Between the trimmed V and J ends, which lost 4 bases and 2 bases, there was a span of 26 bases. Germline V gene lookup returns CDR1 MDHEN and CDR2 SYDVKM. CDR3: CASSSASGGRRAFNTEAFF. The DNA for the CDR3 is TGTGCCAGCAGTTCAGCCTCCGGGGGACGGAGGGCCTTCAACACTGAAGCTTTCTTT.

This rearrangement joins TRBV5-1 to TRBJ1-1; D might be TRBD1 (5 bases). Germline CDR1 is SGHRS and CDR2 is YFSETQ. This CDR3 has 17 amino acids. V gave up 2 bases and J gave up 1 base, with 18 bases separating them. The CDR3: CASSLGAGSIRNTEAFF. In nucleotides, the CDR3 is TGCGCCAGCAGCTTAGGGGCAGGCAGCATTCGGAACACTGAAGCTTTCTTT.

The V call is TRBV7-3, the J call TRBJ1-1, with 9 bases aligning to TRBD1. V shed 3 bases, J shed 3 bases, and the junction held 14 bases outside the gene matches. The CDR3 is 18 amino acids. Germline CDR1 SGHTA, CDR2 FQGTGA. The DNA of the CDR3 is TGTGCCAGCAGCTTGAGAGGGGGACAGGGAAGTGTGGACACTGAAGCTTTCTTT. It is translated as CASSLRGGQGSVDTEAFF.

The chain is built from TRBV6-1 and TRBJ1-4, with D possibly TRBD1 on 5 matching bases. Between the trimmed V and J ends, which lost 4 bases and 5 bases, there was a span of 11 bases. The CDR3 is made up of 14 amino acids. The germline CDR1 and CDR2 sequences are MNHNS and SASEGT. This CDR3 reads CASSVGRGNEKLFF. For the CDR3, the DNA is TGTGCCAGCAGTGTGGGGCGGGGGAATGAAAAACTGTTTTTT.

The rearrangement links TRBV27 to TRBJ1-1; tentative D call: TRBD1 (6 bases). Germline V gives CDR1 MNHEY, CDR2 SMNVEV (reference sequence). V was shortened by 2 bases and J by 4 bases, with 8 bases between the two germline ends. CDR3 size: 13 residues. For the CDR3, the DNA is TGTGCCAGCAGTTTAAGGGGGGGCACTGAAGCTTTCTTT. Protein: CASSLRGGTEAFF.

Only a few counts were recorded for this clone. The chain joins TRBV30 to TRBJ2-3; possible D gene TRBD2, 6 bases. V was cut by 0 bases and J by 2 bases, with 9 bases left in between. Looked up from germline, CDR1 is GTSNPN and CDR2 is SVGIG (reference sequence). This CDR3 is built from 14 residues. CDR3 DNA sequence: TGTGCCTGGAGTGTCGGGGGATTCACAGATACGCAGTATTTT. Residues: CAWSVGGFTDTQYF.